This TCR beta chain was sequenced during a study of shared clonotypes between healthy human individuals. Study-wide findings and caveats: On the whole, naive subsets had larger estimated richness than memory subsets had. An expected dependence of interdonor clonotype sharing on sequencing depth was noted. Rarefaction showed that sequencing of sorted subsets was incomplete (despite large depth).

Per germline, CDR1 SGDLS and CDR2 YYNGEE. V lost 0 bases and J lost 7, with 14 bases in between. The CDR3 is 14 amino acids. From CD4+ cells came CD45RA+ naive and CD45RA-negative memory subsets. The table came from immunoSEQ multiplex PCR; TCRdb's copy has only in-frame clones and leaves some out. The table records more than 2 million clones, 95% of them present only once. Comments on this clone: Antigen unknown.

The genes are TRBV9 and TRBJ2-7, with D uncertain. The sample comprised naive CD4+ T cells sorted from blood. Subset described: CD45RA+ positively selected. This clonotype was obtained from a man aged 18 to 35 in good health. DNA for the CDR3: TGTGCCAGCAGCGTAGACAGCCGCCCAGGAGAGCAGTACTTC. This gives the protein CASSVDSRPGEQYF.